Presented here are 7 T cell receptor beta chains from one specimen sequenced in a study of shared clonotypes between healthy human individuals. CD45RO negativity and positive selection for CCR7 defined naive CD8 cells, a population that excluded terminally differentiated effector memory CD45RA+ cells. Method: immunoSEQ multiplex PCR; TCRdb's copy keeps in-frame clones and lacks some. The sample lists about 2,100,000 clones; under 95% were seen once. The sample consisted of naive CD8+ T cells from PBMCs. The receptor source for this set is a man between 18 and 35 years old in good health. Some clones in this sample may be carry-over from other donors' samples.

A note on this clone: Other DNA sequences in this sample translate to the same CDR3. The V gene is TRBV11-2, the J gene TRBJ2-2, with D possibly being TRBD1 or TRBD2 (5 bases each). The CDR3 runs to 13 residues. Germline values: CDR1 SGHAT, CDR2 FQNNGV. V shed 2 bases and J shed 6 bases, with 7 bases lying between them. CDR3 sequence (DNA): TGTGCCAGCAGCTTATGGGGGTCCGGGGAGCTGTTTTTT. It yields the protein CASSLWGSGELFF. The full variable domain, in which reference TRBV11-2 and TRBJ2-2 provide the parts outside the CDR3, is EAGVAQSPRYKIIEKRQSVAFWCNPISGHATLYWYQQILGQGPKLLIQFQNNGVVDDSQLPKDRFSAERLKGVDSTLKIQPAKLEDSAVYLCASSLWGSGELFFGEGSRLTVL.

The V gene is TRBV7-9, the J gene TRBJ1-1; tentative D call: TRBD1 (5 bases). The CDR3 length is 12 residues. V lost 5 bases to trimming and J lost 7 bases, with 11 bases between them. The germline gives CDR1 SEHNR, CDR2 FQNEAQ (reference sequence). Here the CDR3 reads CASSPGEVEAFF. For the CDR3, the DNA is TGTGCCAGCAGCCCGGGGGAGGTTGAAGCTTTCTTT.

In nucleotides, the CDR3 is TGCGCCAGCAGCTCGTTCGGGACAGGGTTTGGCTACACCTTC. This encodes CASSSFGTGFGYTF. The chain carries TRBV5-1 and TRBJ1-2; TRBD1 aligns across 9 bases. V was clipped by 3 bases and J by 7 bases; unmatched bases: 7. The germline CDR1 and CDR2 sequences are SGHRS and YFSETQ. The CDR3 is 14 residues long.

The chain combines TRBV6-5 with TRBJ2-3; 9 bases map to TRBD1. Germline CDR1 reads MNHEY; CDR2 reads SVGAGI. This CDR3 has 16 residues. Germline trimming cut 3 bases from V and 4 bases from J; bases unmatched to any gene: 8. CDR3 DNA sequence: TGTGCCAGCAGTTATTTCGGGACAGGGCTCCCAGATACGCAGTATTTT. Protein sequence: CASSYFGTGLPDTQYF.

This sequence joins TRBV9 and TRBJ2-5; D not resolved. CDR1 and CDR2 (germline): SGDLS, YYNGEE. This CDR3 has 14 residues. V gave up 4 bases and J gave up 3 bases, with 13 bases separating them. CDR3 in DNA: TGTGCCAGCAGCCCCCGGGCCCGGGAAGAGACCCAGTACTTC. Protein product: CASSPRAREETQYF.

The chain links TRBV9 to TRBJ2-3; D gene uncertain. CDR3 length: 17 amino acids. Germline values: CDR1 SGDLS, CDR2 YYNGEE. The ends were cut back, 2 bases at V and 2 bases at J, with 18 bases in the middle. The DNA of the CDR3 is TGTGCCAGCAGCGTTGGAGAGGCGGTAACCTTCACAGATACGCAGTATTTT. This encodes CASSVGEAVTFTDTQYF.

The V call is TRBV6-5, the J call TRBJ2-7; D may be TRBD1 (6 bases). This CDR3 region has 13 residues. V gave up 2 bases and J gave up 6 bases, with 11 bases separating them. Germline V lookup: CDR1 MNHEY, CDR2 SVGAGI. In DNA form, the CDR3 reads TGTGCCAGCAGTTACGCCTACAGGGTCGAGCAGTACTTC. Translation gives CASSYAYRVEQYF.